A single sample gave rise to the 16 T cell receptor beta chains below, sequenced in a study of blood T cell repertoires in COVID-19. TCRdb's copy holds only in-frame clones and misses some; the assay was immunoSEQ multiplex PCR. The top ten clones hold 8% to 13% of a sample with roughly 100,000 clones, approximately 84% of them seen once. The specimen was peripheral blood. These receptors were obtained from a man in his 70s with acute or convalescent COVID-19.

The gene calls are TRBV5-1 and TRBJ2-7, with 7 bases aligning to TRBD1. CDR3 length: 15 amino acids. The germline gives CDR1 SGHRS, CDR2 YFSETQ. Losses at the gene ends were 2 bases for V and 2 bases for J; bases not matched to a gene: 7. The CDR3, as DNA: TGCGCCAGCAGCTTTTCGGGACAGACTACCTACGAGCAGTACTTC. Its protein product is CASSFSGQTTYEQYF.

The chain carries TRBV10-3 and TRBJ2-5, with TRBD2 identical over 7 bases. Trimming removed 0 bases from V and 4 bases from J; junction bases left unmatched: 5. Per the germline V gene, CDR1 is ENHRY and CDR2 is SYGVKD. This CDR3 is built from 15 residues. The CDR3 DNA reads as TGTGCCATCAGTGAGTCGGGGAGGGTTGGAGAGACCCAGTACTTC. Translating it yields CAISESGRVGETQYF.

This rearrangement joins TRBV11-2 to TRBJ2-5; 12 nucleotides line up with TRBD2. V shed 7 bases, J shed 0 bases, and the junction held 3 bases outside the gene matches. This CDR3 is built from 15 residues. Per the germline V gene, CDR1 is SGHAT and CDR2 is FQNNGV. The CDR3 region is CASTGLAGYQETQYF. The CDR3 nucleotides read TGTGCCAGCACCGGACTAGCGGGGTACCAAGAGACCCAGTACTTC.

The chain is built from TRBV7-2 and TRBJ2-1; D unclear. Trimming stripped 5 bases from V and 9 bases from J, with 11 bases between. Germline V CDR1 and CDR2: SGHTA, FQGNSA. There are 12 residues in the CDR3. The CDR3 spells CASSPFSGEQFF. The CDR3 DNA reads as TGTGCCAGCAGCCCTTTTAGTGGTGAGCAGTTCTTC.

CDR3 in amino acids: CASSLGQGGNEQFF. For the CDR3, the DNA is TGCGCCAGCAGCTTGGGGCAGGGTGGTAATGAGCAGTTCTTC. The rearrangement joins TRBV5-1 to TRBJ2-1, with D tentatively TRBD1 (5 bases). V was clipped by 0 bases and J by 7 bases, with 11 bases between them. The CDR3 length is 14 residues. CDR1 SGHRS and CDR2 YFSETQ come from the germline V gene.

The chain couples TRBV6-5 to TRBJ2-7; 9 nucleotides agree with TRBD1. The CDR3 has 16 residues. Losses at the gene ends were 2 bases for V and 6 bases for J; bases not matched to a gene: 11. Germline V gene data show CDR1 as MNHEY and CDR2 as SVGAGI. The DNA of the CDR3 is TGTGCCAGCAGTTACCCAACTAATGGACAGGGGAGCGAGCAGTACTTC. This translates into CASSYPTNGQGSEQYF.

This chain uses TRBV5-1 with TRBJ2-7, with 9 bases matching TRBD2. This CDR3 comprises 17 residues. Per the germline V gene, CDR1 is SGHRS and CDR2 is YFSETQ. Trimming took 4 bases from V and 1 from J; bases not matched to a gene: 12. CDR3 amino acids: CASSPGLARVNSYEQYF. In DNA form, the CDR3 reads TGCGCCAGCAGCCCTGGACTAGCGAGAGTTAATTCCTACGAGCAGTACTTC.

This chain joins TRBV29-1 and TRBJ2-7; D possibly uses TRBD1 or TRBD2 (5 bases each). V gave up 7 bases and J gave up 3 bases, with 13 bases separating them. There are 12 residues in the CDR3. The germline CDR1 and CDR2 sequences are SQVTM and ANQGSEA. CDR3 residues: CSAGRESYEQYF. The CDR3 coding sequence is TGCAGCGCGGGACGGGAAAGCTACGAGCAGTACTTC.

For the CDR3, the DNA is TGTGCCAGCAGTAGTCCGGGACAGGGGGGCAATGAGCAGTTCTTC. This codes for CASSSPGQGGNEQFF. The chain is built from TRBV6-5 and TRBJ2-1; 11 bases align to TRBD1. This CDR3 is 15 amino acids long. V trimming: 5 bases; J trimming: 6 bases; junction bases outside the gene matches: 6. Germline loops: CDR1 MNHEY, CDR2 SVGAGI.

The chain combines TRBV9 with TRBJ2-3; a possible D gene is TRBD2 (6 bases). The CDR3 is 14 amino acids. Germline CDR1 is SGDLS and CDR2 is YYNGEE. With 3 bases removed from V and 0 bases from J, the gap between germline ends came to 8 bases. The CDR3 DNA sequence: TGTGCCAGCAGCGATAGCGGAAGCACAGATACGCAGTATTTT. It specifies CASSDSGSTDTQYF.

The DNA for the CDR3 is TGTGCCATCAGTGACTCTAGCGCCTACGAGCAGTACTTC. Amino acids: CAISDSSAYEQYF. V and J are TRBV10-3 and TRBJ2-7; weak D call: TRBD2 (6 bases). The CDR3 extends over 13 amino acids. Germline V lookup: CDR1 ENHRY, CDR2 SYGVKD. Trimming stripped 3 bases from V and 2 bases from J, with 8 bases between.

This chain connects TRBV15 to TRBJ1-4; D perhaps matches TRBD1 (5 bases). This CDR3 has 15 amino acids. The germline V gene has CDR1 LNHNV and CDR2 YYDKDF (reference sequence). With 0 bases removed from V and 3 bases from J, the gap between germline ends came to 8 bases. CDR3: CATSRDRGSNEKLFF. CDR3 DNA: TGTGCCACCAGCAGAGATCGGGGGTCTAATGAAAAACTGTTTTTT.

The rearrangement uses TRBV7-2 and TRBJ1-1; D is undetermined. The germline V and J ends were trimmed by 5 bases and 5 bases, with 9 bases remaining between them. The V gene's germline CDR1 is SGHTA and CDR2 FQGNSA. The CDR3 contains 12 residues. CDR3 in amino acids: CASSPERTEAFF. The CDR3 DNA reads TGTGCCAGCAGCCCGGAGAGGACTGAAGCTTTCTTT.

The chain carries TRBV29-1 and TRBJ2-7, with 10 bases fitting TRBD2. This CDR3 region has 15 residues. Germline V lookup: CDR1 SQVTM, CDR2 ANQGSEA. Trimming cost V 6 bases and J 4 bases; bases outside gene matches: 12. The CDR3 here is CSVEFPGLAPYEQYF. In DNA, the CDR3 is TGCAGCGTAGAGTTCCCGGGACTAGCGCCTTACGAGCAGTACTTC.

CDR3 residues: CATSDSRQGRGYEQYF. The CDR3 bases are TGTGCCACCAGTGATTCTCGACAGGGAAGAGGGTACGAGCAGTACTTC. The chain recombines TRBV24-1 with TRBJ2-7; 7 nucleotides line up with TRBD1. Losses at the gene ends were 2 bases for V and 4 bases for J; bases not matched to a gene: 10. The V gene's germline CDR1 is KGHDR and CDR2 SFDVKD. The CDR3 loop spans 16 amino acids.

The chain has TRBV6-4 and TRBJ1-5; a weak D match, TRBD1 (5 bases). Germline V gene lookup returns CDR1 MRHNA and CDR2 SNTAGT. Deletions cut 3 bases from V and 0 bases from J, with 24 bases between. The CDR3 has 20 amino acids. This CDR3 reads CASSEYLPTDTVYSNQPQHF. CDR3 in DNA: TGTGCCAGCAGTGAATATTTGCCGACAGATACAGTTTATAGCAATCAGCCCCAGCATTTT.